These 20 T cell receptor beta chains came from one sample sequenced in a study of a mutant IDH1 vaccine in newly diagnosed glioma (dated by TCRdb to the early 2020s). The meaning of the sample's time point label: baseline, week 1 (first vaccination visit). This sample's treatment or condition label indicates: pre-vaccination baseline after standard-of-care therapy. Library prep was done by the immunoSEQ multiplex PCR assay. TCRdb holds this immuneACCESS table with in-frame rearrangements only. Some clones are missing; in checked studies, unresolved V genes explain under half, and the rest has no known cause. Counted in this sample were some 59,000 clones; more than 80% of them appeared once. The leading ten clones occupy roughly 19% of the sample. The specimen comprised PBMCs, sampled from a glioma patient treated with radiotherapy, temozolomide or both. These receptors were taken from a man in his late teens or twenties with glioma.

The CDR3 nucleotides are TGCGCCAGCAGCTTGGCCCCAGGGACCCCCTACGAGCAGTACTTC. Translating it yields CASSLAPGTPYEQYF. V gene TRBV5-1 combines with J gene TRBJ2-7, with D possibly being TRBD1 or TRBD2 (5 bases each). Germline V gives CDR1 SGHRS, CDR2 YFSETQ. The CDR3 contains 15 residues. Trimming shortened V by 0 bases and J by 2 bases, and 12 bases separated the two germline ends. Looking up the rest from reference TRBV5-1 and TRBJ2-7 gives the full variable domain: KAGVTQTPRYLIKTRGQQVTLSCSPISGHRSVSWYQQTPGQGLQFLFEYFSETQRNKGNFPGRFSGRQFSNSRSEMNVSTLELGDSALYLCASSLAPGTPYEQYFGPGTRLTVT.

The chain carries TRBV6-5 and TRBJ1-2; D gene uncertain. Trimming left V 5 bases short and J 8 bases short, with 18 bases between. CDR1 and CDR2 (germline): MNHEY, SVGAGI. CDR3 length: 14 residues. The CDR3 reads CASSPPGISDGYTF. Here the CDR3 DNA reads TGTGCCAGCAGTCCCCCGGGAATCTCCGACGGCTACACCTTC.

This clone was seen once. The rearrangement uses TRBV30 and TRBJ1-2; unclear D gene. Per the germline V gene, CDR1 is GTSNPN and CDR2 is SVGIG (reference sequence). Trimming cost V 0 bases and J 2 bases, with 7 bases left between them. This CDR3 is built from 13 residues. The CDR3 here is CAWSVLTNYGYTF. The CDR3 nucleotides read TGTGCCTGGAGTGTCTTGACGAACTATGGCTACACCTTC.

The chain uses TRBV30 and TRBJ2-7; TRBD1 agrees at 7 bases. V dropped 8 bases and J dropped 2; count of bases not matched to a gene: 9. The CDR3 sequence is 13 residues long. Germline V lookup: CDR1 GTSNPN, CDR2 SVGIG (reference sequence). CDR3 DNA: TGTGCCGAAGGGGGCCCGCTCCCCTACGAGCAGTACTTC. It codes for CAEGGPLPYEQYF.

The chain employs TRBV7-2 and TRBJ1-2; D uncertain. The ends were cut back, 5 bases at V and 5 bases at J, with 9 bases in the middle. The CDR3 runs 12 residues. Germline V gene data show CDR1 as SGHTA and CDR2 as FQGNSA. In DNA form, the CDR3 reads TGTGCCAGCAGCCCCGACTTTTATGGCTACACCTTC. Amino acid sequence: CASSPDFYGYTF.

This chain joins TRBV7-2 and TRBJ1-2, with 10 bases that match TRBD1. This CDR3 comprises 16 residues. J gave up 0 bases and V 0 bases, and 1 base lay outside the gene matches. The germline V gene has CDR1 SGHTA and CDR2 FQGNSA. The CDR3, as DNA: TGTGCCAGCAGCTTAGCAGGGACAGGGGCTAACTATGGCTACACCTTC. Its protein is CASSLAGTGANYGYTF.

The chain links TRBV5-1 to TRBJ1-2; 8 bases are shared with TRBD1. The J segment lost 4 bases and the V segment lost 3 bases, leaving 14 bases of the junction unmatched. The CDR3 is 17 residues long. Per the germline V gene, CDR1 is SGHRS and CDR2 is YFSETQ. CDR3 coding DNA: TGCGCCAGCAGCTCTCGGACAGGGCCAGAACGATCCTATGGCTACACCTTC. As protein: CASSSRTGPERSYGYTF.

The chain links TRBV7-2 to TRBJ1-1; D is unresolved. The V gene lost 1 base and the J gene lost 4 bases, with 7 bases spanning the gap. The CDR3 totals 13 residues. Per the germline V gene, CDR1 is SGHTA and CDR2 is FQGNSA. CDR3 amino acids: CASSLVGATEAFF. Here the CDR3 DNA reads TGTGCCAGCAGCTTAGTGGGTGCCACTGAAGCTTTCTTT.

Note on this clone: This CDR3 is missing its conserved last phenylalanine or tryptophan, likely due to a read error. The DNA is left out, because the CDR3 cannot be placed on it with certainty; the CDR3 is given as TCRdb lists it. This chain links TRBV23-1 with TRBJ1-4. TRBV23-1 is labeled an ORF, and its function is uncertain. Termini included, the CDR3 measures 11 amino acids. The CDR3 sequence: CASSQSRGAHV.

The CDR3 nucleotides read TGTGCCAGCAGCTCCCGCGGGACAGGGATTCGGAATCAGCCCCAGCATTTT. Translation: CASSSRGTGIRNQPQHF. The V call is TRBV5-8, the J call TRBJ1-5; 9 nucleotides align to TRBD1. Germline CDR1 and CDR2: SGHTS and YDEGEE. J lost 4 bases, V lost 3 bases, and 11 bases had no gene match. The CDR3 has 17 amino acids.

The chain recombines TRBV4-3 with TRBJ1-2, with unresolved D. Per germline, CDR1 LGHNA and CDR2 YSLEER. Trimming pared 1 base from V and 1 base from J, leaving 4 bases between. The CDR3 runs 13 residues. CDR3 nucleotide sequence: TGCGCCAGCAGCCAAGCTTTTAACTATGGCTACACCTTC. It yields the protein CASSQAFNYGYTF.

This chain links TRBV7-9 with TRBJ1-1; a possible D gene is TRBD1 (6 bases). Per the germline V gene, CDR1 is SEHNR and CDR2 is FQNEAQ (reference sequence). This CDR3 is built from 12 residues. CDR3 loop: CALHREGTEAFF. CDR3 DNA sequence: TGTGCACTACACAGGGAAGGGACTGAAGCTTTCTTT.

V is TRBV19 and J is TRBJ2-6; 7 nucleotides agree with TRBD1. Trimming took 6 bases from V and 2 from J; bases not matched to a gene: 4. CDR3 length equals 15 residues. CDR1 is LNHDA, CDR2 SQIVND, per germline (reference sequence). The CDR3 nucleotides are TGTGCCAGTAGGCCACAGGGGACTGGGGCCAACGTCCTGACTTTC. Translating gives CASRPQGTGANVLTF.

This chain links TRBV18 with TRBJ1-2; D not resolved. Germline V gene sequence: CDR1 KGHSH, CDR2 LQKENI. The CDR3 extends over 14 amino acids. V was trimmed by 4 bases and J by 8 bases, leaving 17 bases between them. This CDR3 reads CASSLAGQRRGYTF. In DNA, the CDR3 is TGTGCCAGCTCACTGGCCGGGCAGCGCCGCGGCTACACCTTC.

The J gene is TRBJ1-5, the V gene TRBV10-3, with unresolved D. The CDR3 extends over 14 amino acids. V shed 3 bases and J shed 0 bases, with 6 bases lying between them. Germline V gene data show CDR1 as ENHRY and CDR2 as SYGVKD. DNA for the CDR3: TGTGCCATCAGTGAAGAGGATAGCAATCAGCCCCAGCATTTT. Protein product: CAISEEDSNQPQHF.

The chain uses TRBV2 and TRBJ2-3; weak D call: TRBD1 (6 bases). The CDR3 runs 15 residues. From germline, CDR1 is SNHLY and CDR2 FYNNEI. The V and J ends lost 6 bases and 3 bases respectively, with 16 bases between them. CDR3 sequence (DNA): TGTGCCAGCAGCACTCAGGGGTATAGGACAGATACGCAGTATTTT. Amino acid sequence: CASSTQGYRTDTQYF.

The chain joins TRBV30 to TRBJ1-2, with no clear D. The germline V gene has CDR1 GTSNPN and CDR2 SVGIG (reference sequence). V gave up 2 bases and J gave up 3 bases, with 16 bases separating them. The CDR3 sequence is 15 residues long. The CDR3: CAWSPPGKWDYGYTF. The CDR3 coding sequence is TGTGCCTGGAGTCCTCCGGGAAAGTGGGACTATGGCTACACCTTC. The variable domain in full, completed from reference TRBV30 and TRBJ1-2, reads SQTIHQWPATLVQPVGSPLSLECTVEGTSNPNLYWYRQAAGRGLQLLFYSVGIGQISSEVPQNLSASRPQDRQFILSSKKLLLSDSGFYLCAWSPPGKWDYGYTFGSGTRLTVV.

This clone has a handful of counts. The chain combines TRBV14 with TRBJ1-2; D is ambiguous. Germline V gene lookup returns CDR1 SGHDN and CDR2 FVKESK. V lost 3 bases and J 2 bases, leaving 10 bases between the germline ends. The CDR3 totals 14 residues. The CDR3 DNA reads as TGTGCCAGCAGCCAGCGTGGGAAAAACTATGGCTACACCTTC. It translates to CASSQRGKNYGYTF.

J is TRBJ1-1 and V is TRBV6-5; D may be TRBD1 (6 bases). V was clipped by 0 bases and J by 5 bases, with 16 bases between them. CDR1 and CDR2 (germline): MNHEY, SVGAGI. The CDR3 contains 16 residues. CDR3 in amino acids: CASSYSPWGGATEAFF. The CDR3 coding sequence is TGTGCCAGCAGTTACTCCCCCTGGGGGGGGGCTACTGAAGCTTTCTTT.

V usage is TRBV5-5 and J usage is TRBJ1-5, with a tentative D call TRBD1 (6 bases). The ends were cut back, 3 bases at V and 8 bases at J, with 15 bases in the middle. CDR3 size: 14 residues. The germline gives CDR1 SGHKS, CDR2 YYEKEE (reference sequence). This CDR3 reads CASSSLGGVEPQHF. The DNA for the CDR3 is TGTGCCAGCAGCTCATTGGGGGGCGTGGAGCCCCAGCATTTT.